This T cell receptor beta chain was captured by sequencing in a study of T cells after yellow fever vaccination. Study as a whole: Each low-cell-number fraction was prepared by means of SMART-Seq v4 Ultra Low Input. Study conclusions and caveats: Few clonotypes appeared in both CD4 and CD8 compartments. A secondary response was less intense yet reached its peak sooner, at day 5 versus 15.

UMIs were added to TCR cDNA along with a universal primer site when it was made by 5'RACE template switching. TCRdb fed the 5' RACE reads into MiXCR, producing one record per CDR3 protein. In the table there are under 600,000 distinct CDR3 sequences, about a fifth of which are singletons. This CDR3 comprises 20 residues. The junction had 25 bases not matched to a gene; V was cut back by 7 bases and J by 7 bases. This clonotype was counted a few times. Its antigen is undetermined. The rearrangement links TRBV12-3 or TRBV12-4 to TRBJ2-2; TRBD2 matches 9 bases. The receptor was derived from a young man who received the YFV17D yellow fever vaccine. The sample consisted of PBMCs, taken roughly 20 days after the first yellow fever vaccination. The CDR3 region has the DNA TGTGCCAGCAAACTAGGCCGCGTTCGGGGGGCTAGCGGGGAGATCGGGGAGCTGTTTTTT. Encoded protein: CASKLGRVRGASGEIGELFF.